These 7 T cell receptor beta chains were sequenced from one sample in a study of shared clonotypes between healthy human individuals. The method was immunoSEQ multiplex PCR; TCRdb's version includes in-frame clones alone and lacks a portion of them. This sample has 2.5 million or so clones, with 85% to 95% found just once. Material: naive CD4+ T cells sorted from blood. The subset denotes: CD45RA+ positively selected. The receptors were sampled from a young man in good health.

In its sample, this clone was seen once. The V call is TRBV7-6, the J call TRBJ1-1; D gene ambiguous. The CDR3 consists of 15 residues. The germline CDR1 and CDR2 sequences are SGHVS and FNYEAQ. Trimming removed 5 bases at V and 1 base at J, with 14 bases between. The CDR3 loop is CASSKIDSQNTEAFF. For the CDR3, the DNA is TGTGCCAGCAGCAAAATTGACTCCCAGAACACTGAAGCTTTCTTT. Full variable domain (remainder filled in from reference TRBV7-6 and TRBJ1-1): GAGVSQSPRYKVTKRGQDVALRCDPISGHVSLYWYRQALGQGPEFLTYFNYEAQQDKSGLPNDRFSAERPEGSISTLTIQRTEQRDSAMYRCASSKIDSQNTEAFFGQGTRLTVV.

The chain uses TRBV2 and TRBJ2-7, with 10 nucleotides matching TRBD1. Germline CDR1 and CDR2: SNHLY and FYNNEI. The CDR3 sequence is 15 residues long. Trimming took 4 bases from V and 4 from J; bases not matched to a gene: 7. The chain's CDR3 is CASSARTGGGYEQYF. The DNA of the CDR3 is TGTGCCAGCAGTGCCCGGACAGGGGGTGGTTACGAGCAGTACTTC.

This clone was seen just once. One junction end disagrees with the germline gene, perhaps due to a read error. CDR3 protein: CASSLEGGANTGELFF. DNA of the CDR3: TGTGCTAGCAGCTTAGAAGGGGGCGCGAACACCGGGGAGCTGTTTTTT. V is TRBV7-7 and J is TRBJ2-2, with 7 bases that match TRBD1. There are 16 residues in the CDR3. CDR1 and CDR2 (germline): SSHAT, FNYEAQ (reference sequence).

This sequence joins TRBV4-1 and TRBJ1-4; D is unclear. The germline V and J ends were trimmed by 0 bases and 0 bases, with 11 bases remaining between them. CDR1 is MGHRA, CDR2 YSYEKL, per germline. The CDR3 totals 17 residues. The DNA of the CDR3 is TGCGCCAGCAGCCAAGAAGCGGACCGTGCAACTAATGAAAAACTGTTTTTT. It is translated as CASSQEADRATNEKLFF.

The chain is built from TRBV9 and TRBJ1-6; D may be TRBD1 (6 bases). Germline values: CDR1 SGDLS, CDR2 YYNGEE. The CDR3 loop spans 16 amino acids. The V end was cut by 0 bases, the J end by 9 bases, with 16 bases between. CDR3 coding DNA: TGTGCCAGCAGCGTAGGTGGATCGGAGGGGGGTTCACCCCTCCACTTT. This encodes CASSVGGSEGGSPLHF.

The rearrangement joins TRBV9 to TRBJ2-2; 11 nucleotides align to TRBD1. V gave up 4 bases and J gave up 6 bases; unmatched junction bases: 5. The CDR3 loop spans 15 amino acids. Germline V gene data show CDR1 as SGDLS and CDR2 as YYNGEE. Written as DNA, the CDR3 is TGTGCCAGCAGCCCCCGGACAGGGGGCTCCGGGGAGCTGTTTTTT. Encoded protein: CASSPRTGGSGELFF.

The chain combines TRBV5-1 with TRBJ2-3, with 7 bases aligning to TRBD1. CDR1 and CDR2 from the germline V gene are SGHRS and YFSETQ. Trimming removed 0 bases from V and 0 bases from J; junction bases left unmatched: 10. The CDR3 consists of 18 residues. CDR3 in DNA: TGCGCCAGCAGCTTGGGAATGCAGGGGGATACTAGCACAGATACGCAGTATTTT. Its translation is CASSLGMQGDTSTDTQYF.